Shown below are 9 T cell receptor beta chains from a single sample sequenced in a study of T cell changes during pregnancy in multiple sclerosis. Repertoires were generated with immunoSEQ multiplex PCR, while TCRdb's copy carries only in-frame clones and drops some. The table has over 55,000 clones, roughly 87% seen once. Sequences were derived from peripheral blood, sampled in the first trimester of pregnancy. The receptors shown here come from a female donor with multiple sclerosis, enrolled in a pregnancy study.

V usage is TRBV6-5 and J usage is TRBJ1-6; 9 bases map to TRBD1. V lost 2 bases to trimming and J lost 7 bases; unmatched junction nucleotides: 6. Per germline, CDR1 MNHEY and CDR2 SVGAGI. This CDR3 is 16 amino acids long. CDR3 loop: CASSYQRTGVNSPLHF. The CDR3 nucleotides are TGTGCCAGCAGTTACCAACGGACAGGGGTCAATTCACCCCTCCACTTT.

J is TRBJ2-1 and V is TRBV7-6, with TRBD2 matching over 9 bases. Trimming cost V 4 bases and J 12 bases; bases outside gene matches: 10. The CDR3 spans 14 residues. CDR1 and CDR2 from the germline V gene are SGHVS and FNYEAQ. The CDR3 is CASSWTSANQPQFF. In nucleotides, the CDR3 is TGTGCCAGCAGCTGGACTAGCGCGAACCAACCGCAGTTCTTC.

V gene TRBV6-7 combines with J gene TRBJ2-2; tentative D call: TRBD2 (6 bases). TRBV6-7 is an ORF, and what it does is uncertain. This CDR3 region has 15 residues. V was cut by 9 bases and J by 5 bases, with 19 bases left in between. In nucleotides, the CDR3 is TGTGCCAGAACCTTAACTAGCCCCGGAACCGGGGAGCTGTTTTTT. As protein: CARTLTSPGTGELFF.

V gene TRBV5-1 combines with J gene TRBJ1-1; weak D call: TRBD1 (6 bases). Germline V gene sequence: CDR1 SGHRS, CDR2 YFSETQ. The CDR3 totals 15 residues. The ends were cut back, 3 bases at V and 0 bases at J, with 12 bases in the middle. CDR3 bases: TGCGCCAGCAGCTCCCAGGGGCCCATGAACACTGAAGCTTTCTTT. The encoded protein is CASSSQGPMNTEAFF.

This clone appeared a single time. The rearrangement joins TRBV29-1 to TRBJ2-7; 8 bases map to TRBD2. Germline V gene data show CDR1 as SQVTM and CDR2 as ANQGSEA. The CDR3 runs 12 residues. The J segment lost 6 bases and the V segment lost 7 bases, leaving 8 bases of the junction unmatched. CDR3: CSANGGAREQYF. The CDR3 coding sequence is TGCAGCGCCAACGGGGGGGCGCGCGAGCAGTACTTC.

V gene TRBV30 combines with J gene TRBJ1-4; maybe TRBD1 (6 bases). There are 14 residues in the CDR3. V lost 2 bases and J lost 11, with 18 bases in between. Germline V CDR1 and CDR2: GTSNPN, SVGIG (reference sequence). The CDR3 protein is CAWSTGYGLLKLFF. The CDR3, as DNA: TGTGCCTGGAGTACAGGGTACGGGTTGCTGAAACTGTTTTTT. Full variable domain (outside the CDR3, taken from reference TRBV30 and TRBJ1-4): SQTIHQWPATLVQPVGSPLSLECTVEGTSNPNLYWYRQAAGRGLQLLFYSVGIGQISSEVPQNLSASRPQDRQFILSSKKLLLSDSGFYLCAWSTGYGLLKLFFGSGTQLSVL.

This clone was detected a few times. This chain connects TRBV6-6 to TRBJ1-4; maybe TRBD1 (5 bases). V lost 6 bases, J lost 8 bases, and 10 bases lay in between. CDR3 length equals 12 residues. Germline CDR1 is MNHNY and CDR2 is SVGAGI (reference sequence). CDR3 nucleotides: TGTGCCAGCAGGGGGCCCGACGAAAAACTGTTTTTT. This gives the protein CASRGPDEKLFF.

V usage is TRBV2 and J usage is TRBJ1-3; D possibly corresponds to TRBD1 (6 bases). CDR3 length: 13 amino acids. Per the germline V gene, CDR1 is SNHLY and CDR2 is FYNNEI. Between the trimmed V and J ends, which lost 6 bases and 4 bases, there was a span of 10 bases. The CDR3 region has the DNA TGTGCCAGCAGCCGGGACATAGGAAACACCATATATTTT. It is translated as CASSRDIGNTIYF.

V usage is TRBV6-1 and J usage is TRBJ2-7; 10 bases fit TRBD2. The CDR3 is 16 amino acids. Trimming took 1 base from V and 0 from J; bases not matched to a gene: 3. Per the germline V gene, CDR1 is MNHNS and CDR2 is SASEGT. CDR3 in amino acids: CASSEGLAGASYEQYF. CDR3 nucleotides: TGTGCCAGCAGTGAAGGCCTAGCGGGAGCCTCCTACGAGCAGTACTTC.